This T cell receptor (beta chain) stems from a study of blood T cell repertoires in COVID-19. Per the original methods: How many nucleated cells were present was estimated from reference gene primer amplification. The assay was immunoSEQ multiplex PCR, and TCRdb's table has in-frame clones only and misses some. V and J calls and clone size follow that table, whereas D and trimming were derived from the DNA. Counted here are tens of thousands of clones, about 89% occurring once; the ten biggest clones make up approximately 5%. This clone was counted between two and nine times. CDR3 size: 15 residues. Trimming pared 5 bases from V and 2 bases from J, leaving 12 bases between. CDR1 is SNHLY and CDR2 is FYNNEI in the germline V gene.

The TCR sequence derives from a man aged 50 to 59 with active or convalescent COVID-19. Source material: peripheral blood. This rearrangement joins TRBV2 to TRBJ2-2, with D tentatively TRBD1 (6 bases). The CDR3 DNA reads as TGTGCCAGCAGTTATGACAGGTCCAACACCGGGGAGCTGTTTTTT. Its protein product is CASSYDRSNTGELFF. Supplemented by reference TRBV2 and TRBJ2-2, the full variable domain reads EPEVTQTPSHQVTQMGQEVILRCVPISNHLYFYWYRQILGQKVEFLVSFYNNEISEKSEIFDDQFSVERPDGSNFTLKIRSTKLEDSAMYFCASSYDRSNTGELFFGEGSRLTVL.